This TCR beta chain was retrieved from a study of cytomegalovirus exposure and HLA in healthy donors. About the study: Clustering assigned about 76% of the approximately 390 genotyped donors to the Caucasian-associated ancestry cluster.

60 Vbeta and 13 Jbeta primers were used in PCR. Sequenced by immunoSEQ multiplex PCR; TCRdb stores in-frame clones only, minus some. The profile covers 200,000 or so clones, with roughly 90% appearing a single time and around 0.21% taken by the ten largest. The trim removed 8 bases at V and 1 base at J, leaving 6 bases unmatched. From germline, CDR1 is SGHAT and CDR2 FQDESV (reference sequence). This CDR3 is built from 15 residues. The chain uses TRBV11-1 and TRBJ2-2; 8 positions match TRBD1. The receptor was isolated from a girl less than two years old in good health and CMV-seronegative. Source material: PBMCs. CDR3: CASDRTGQNTGELFF. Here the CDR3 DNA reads TGTGCCAGCGATAGGACAGGGCAGAACACCGGGGAGCTGTTTTTT. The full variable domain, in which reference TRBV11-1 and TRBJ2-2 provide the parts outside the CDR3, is EAEVAQSPRYKITEKSQAVAFWCDPISGHATLYWYRQILGQGPELLVQFQDESVVDDSQLPKDRFSAERLKGVDSTLKIQPAELGDSAMYLCASDRTGQNTGELFFGEGSRLTVL.